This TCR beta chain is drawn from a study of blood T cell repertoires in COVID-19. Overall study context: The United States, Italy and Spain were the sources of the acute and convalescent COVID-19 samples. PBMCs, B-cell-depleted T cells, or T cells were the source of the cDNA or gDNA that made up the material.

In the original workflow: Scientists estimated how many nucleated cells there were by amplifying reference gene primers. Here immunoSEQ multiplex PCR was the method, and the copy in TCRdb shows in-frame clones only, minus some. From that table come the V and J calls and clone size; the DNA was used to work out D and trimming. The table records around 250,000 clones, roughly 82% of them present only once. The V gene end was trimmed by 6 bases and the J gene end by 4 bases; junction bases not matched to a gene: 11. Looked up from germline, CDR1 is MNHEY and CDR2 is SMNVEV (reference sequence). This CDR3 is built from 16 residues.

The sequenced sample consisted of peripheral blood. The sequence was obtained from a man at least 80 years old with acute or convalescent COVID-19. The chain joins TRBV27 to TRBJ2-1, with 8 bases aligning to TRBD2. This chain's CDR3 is CASSRVTSGPYNEQFF. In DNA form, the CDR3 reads TGTGCCAGCAGCCGAGTTACTAGCGGACCTTACAATGAGCAGTTCTTC.